This T cell receptor beta chain was captured by sequencing in a study of T cells after posttransplantation cyclophosphamide. CDR3 length equals 14 residues. V lost 5 bases and J 9 bases, leaving 20 bases between the germline ends. Germline V gene sequence: CDR1 SQVTM, CDR2 ANQGSEA. The data were produced by immunoSEQ multiplex PCR, yet TCRdb's version contains in-frame clones alone and is incomplete. The sample contains roughly 45,000 clones, none of them singletons. This clone was detected many times. Its specificity is not known. Study results and limitations: TRB clonality was highly associated with recipient CMV seropositivity and reactivation. Later post-transplant blood repertoires were often dominated by donor CD8+ memory clones.

The receptor was isolated from a man aged 40-55 years in good health, CMV-negative, and a related stem cell transplant donor. The chain links TRBV29-1 to TRBJ2-1, with D maybe TRBD1 (6 bases). The sequencing sample was made of PBMCs. The CDR3 DNA sequence: TGCAGCGTTAACGTGGCAGGGGTTATAGGTGAGCAGTTCTTC. Residues: CSVNVAGVIGEQFF.